These T cell receptor beta chains were read from a single sample in a study of Graves' ophthalmopathy and Graves' hyperthyroidism. TCRdb analysed the multiplex PCR reads with MiXCR anew, one entry per CDR3 protein. Seen here are under 350,000 distinct CDR3 sequences, roughly 16% observed once, and the top ten hold 12%. The sample was peripheral blood. The receptors here all came from an adult man with Graves' ophthalmopathy. Each CDR3 is given with its conserved first and last residue. A D gene is named only where the DNA matches it firmly. Clone size is stated in some rows and not others, as once, few, many or a class when expanded.

TRBD2,-,TRBV3-1,TRBJ2-7,TGTGCCAGCAGCCAACCGCTACTAGCGAGATCAATGTACTTC,CASSQPLLARSMYF
-,many,TRBV12-3/TRBV12-4,TRBJ2-7,TGTGCCAGCAGTTTAGGTGTCGGCGAACCTGTCGAGCAGTACTTC,CASSLGVGEPVEQYF
-,few,TRBV11-2,TRBJ1-3,TGTGCCAGCAGCTTAGGGACCACTCTCTCTGGAAACACCATATATTTT,CASSLGTTLSGNTIYF
-,many,TRBV9,TRBJ1-3,TGTGCCAGCAGCCCCCACGGGGGACTCTCTGGAAACACCATATATTTT,CASSPHGGLSGNTIYF
-,many,TRBV7-9,TRBJ1-2,TGTGCCAGCAGCCGCTTCGACTCAGCAGGCTCGGGCTACACCTTC,CASSRFDSAGSGYTF
-,few,TRBV4-2,TRBJ2-5,TGTGCCAGCAGCCAATGGGTAGGCGAGACCCAGTACTTC,CASSQWVGETQYF
TRBD1,many,TRBV12-3/TRBV12-4,TRBJ1-2,TGTGCCAGCAGTTCGTCCGGGACAGGGCAACTTGGCTACACCTTC,CASSSSGTGQLGYTF
TRBD2,many,TRBV29-1,TRBJ2-5,TGCAGCGTTGACGGGGCGGGAGGAGAGACCCAGTACTTC,CSVDGAGGETQYF
-,many,TRBV20-1,TRBJ2-7,TGCAGTGCTACCAAGGGGGGCTACGAGCAGTACTTC,CSATKGGYEQYF
TRBD2,-,TRBV14,TRBJ2-7,TGTGCCAGCAGCCAAGAACTAGCGGGACTCTACGAGCAGTACTTC,CASSQELAGLYEQYF
-,many,TRBV7-9,TRBJ2-7,TGTGCCAGCAGTGCCCGGGACTCCATCTACGAGCAGTACTTC,CASSARDSIYEQYF
-,many,TRBV12-3/TRBV12-4,TRBJ1-5,TGTGCCAGCAGTGGAGGCAGGGATTATCAGCCCCAGCATTTT,CASSGGRDYQPQHF
-,few,TRBV6-2/TRBV6-3,TRBJ1-5,TGTGCCAGCAGTCACTTAAAGAGCAATCAGCCCCAGCATTTT,CASSHLKSNQPQHF
-,-,TRBV4-3,TRBJ1-1,TGCGCCAGCAGCCAGGGTTCGAGGCGCACTGAAGCTTTCTTT,CASSQGSRRTEAFF
TRBD2,-,TRBV7-2,TRBJ2-6,TGTGCCAGCAGGGGGGGGACGTCTGGGGCCAACGTCCTGACTTTC,CASRGGTSGANVLTF
TRBD1,many,TRBV20-1,TRBJ1-5,TGCAGTGCTACTCGGACAGGGACGGGCAATCAGCCCCAGCATTTT,CSATRTGTGNQPQHF
-,few,TRBV19,TRBJ1-1,TGTGCCAGTAGTCCAAAGGGAATGAACACTGAAGCTTTCTTT,CASSPKGMNTEAFF
-,many,TRBV6-5,TRBJ2-7,TGTGCCAGCAGTTACTCACCTCCGATAGGCTACTCCTACGAGCAGTACTTC,CASSYSPPIGYSYEQYF
TRBD2,many,TRBV5-1,TRBJ2-7,TGCGCCAGCAGCTTGCAAGGACTAGCGGGACCCTACGAGCAGTACTTC,CASSLQGLAGPYEQYF
-,many,TRBV4-2,TRBJ1-1,TGTGCCAGCAGCCAGAGTAAATTATTTGCCCCGAACACTGAAGCTTTCTTT,CASSQSKLFAPNTEAFF
TRBD1,many,TRBV20-1,TRBJ2-7,TGCAGTGCTAGGGGGCGGACAGGCAGCTACGAGCAGTACTTC,CSARGRTGSYEQYF
-,many,TRBV28,TRBJ1-2,TGTGCCAGCAGTTCCCTCCCGGGTAACTATGGCTACACCTTC,CASSSLPGNYGYTF
-,many,TRBV9,TRBJ1-5,TGTGCCAGCAGCGTAGGGGAGGGCAATCAGCCCCAGCATTTT,CASSVGEGNQPQHF
TRBD1,many,TRBV5-6,TRBJ1-2,TGTGCCAGCGCATCCGGGACAGGGGGCGTAGGCTATGGCTACACCTTC,CASASGTGGVGYGYTF
-,-,TRBV25-1,TRBJ2-6,TGTGCCAGCAGTGTAGAGTCTATGGGGGCCAACGTCCTGACTTTC,CASSVESMGANVLTF
TRBD1,-,TRBV11-2,TRBJ1-1,TGTGCCAGCAGCTTAGAAGGGGGACAGGGTCAGGCTTTCTTT,CASSLEGGQGQAFF
TRBD1,-,TRBV12-3/TRBV12-4,TRBJ2-7,TGTGCCAGCAGTTCCCCGACCGGGACAGTGTACGAGCAGTACTTC,CASSSPTGTVYEQYF
-,many,TRBV6-1,TRBJ1-1,TGTGCCAGCAGTGACCCGTCGGGAGAGAACACTGAAGCTTTCTTT,CASSDPSGENTEAFF
-,many,TRBV6-2/TRBV6-3,TRBJ2-7,TGTGCCACCGCACCCGGACGGCCCATCGGGCGATACTTC,CATAPGRPIGRYF
-,many,TRBV29-1,TRBJ1-1,TGCAGCGTTGTGCCGCCACAGGGGAACACTGAAGCTTTCTTT,CSVVPPQGNTEAFF
-,many,TRBV30,TRBJ2-2,TGTGCCTGGACCCCGTTTGACACCGGGGAGCTGTTTTTT,CAWTPFDTGELFF
-,many,TRBV2,TRBJ2-7,TGTGCCAGCAGTGAAGCCGGGACATACGCCTACGAGCAGTACTTC,CASSEAGTYAYEQYF
-,many,TRBV7-8,TRBJ2-7,TGTGCCAGCAGCTTAGAAACCTGGGCCTACGAGCAGTACTTC,CASSLETWAYEQYF